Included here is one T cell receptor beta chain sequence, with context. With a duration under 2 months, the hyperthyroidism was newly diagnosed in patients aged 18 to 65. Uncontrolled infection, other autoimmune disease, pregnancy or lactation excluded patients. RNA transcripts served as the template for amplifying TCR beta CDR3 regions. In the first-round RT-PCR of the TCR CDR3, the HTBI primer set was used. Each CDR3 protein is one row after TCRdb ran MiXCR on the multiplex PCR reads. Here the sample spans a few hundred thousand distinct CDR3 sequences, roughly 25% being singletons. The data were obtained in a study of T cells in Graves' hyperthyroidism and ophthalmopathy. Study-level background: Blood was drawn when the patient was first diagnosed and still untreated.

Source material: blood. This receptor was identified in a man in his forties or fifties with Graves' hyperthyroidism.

For the CDR3, the DNA is TGTGCTAGTGGCTACGGGGTTGGGGGCTACACCTTC. Residues: CASGYGVGGYTF. The chain combines TRBV12-5 with TRBJ1-2; D gene uncertain. The CDR3 length is 12 residues. V was shortened by 6 bases and J by 8 bases, with 13 bases between the two germline ends. Per the germline V gene, CDR1 is LGHNT and CDR2 is FRNRAP.